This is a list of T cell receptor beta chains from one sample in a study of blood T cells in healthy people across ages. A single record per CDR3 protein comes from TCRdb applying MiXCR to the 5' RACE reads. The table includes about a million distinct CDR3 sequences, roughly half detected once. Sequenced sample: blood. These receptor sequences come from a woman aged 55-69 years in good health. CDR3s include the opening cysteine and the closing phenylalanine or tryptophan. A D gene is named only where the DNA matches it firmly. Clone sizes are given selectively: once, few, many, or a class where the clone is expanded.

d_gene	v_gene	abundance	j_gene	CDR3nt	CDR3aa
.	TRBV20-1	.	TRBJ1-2	TGCAGTGCTAGAGAGACAGGCGACCAATATGGCTACACCTTC	CSARETGDQYGYTF
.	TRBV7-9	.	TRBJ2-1	TGTGCCAGCAGTTTGGGCGCGAACCATTACAATGAGCAGTTCTTC	CASSLGANHYNEQFF
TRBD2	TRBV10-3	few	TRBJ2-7	TGTGCCATCAGTGAGGGTAGCGGGAGCTCCTACGAGCAGTACTTC	CAISEGSGSSYEQYF
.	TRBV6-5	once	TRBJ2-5	TGTGCCAGCAGCGCCCGCCGGGCGCAAGAGACCCAGTACTTC	CASSARRAQETQYF
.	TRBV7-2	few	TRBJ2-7	TGTGCCAGCAGCCCACAAAGAGCATTCGGGTCCTACGAGCAGTACTTC	CASSPQRAFGSYEQYF
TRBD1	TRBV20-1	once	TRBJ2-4	TGCAGTGCTCCCCTCCCCGTCCGGACAGGGGGCAAAAACATTCAGTACTTC	CSAPLPVRTGGKNIQYF
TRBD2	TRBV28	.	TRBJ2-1	TGTGCCAGCAGTTTAGTGGGACTAGCGGGAGGGAACAATGAGCAGTTCTTC	CASSLVGLAGGNNEQFF
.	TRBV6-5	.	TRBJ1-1	TGTGCCAGCAGACGGACACAAGTTGGTGAAGCTTTCTTT	CASRRTQVGEAFF
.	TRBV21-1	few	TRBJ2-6	TGTGCCAGCAGCTCCGGAAATCCTGGGGCCAACGTCCTGACTTTC	CASSSGNPGANVLTF
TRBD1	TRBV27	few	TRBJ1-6	TGTGCCAGCAGGGCTGGAGGGGGCGATTCACCCCTCCACTTT	CASRAGGGDSPLHF
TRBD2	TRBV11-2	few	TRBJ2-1	TGTGCCAGCAGGGGACTAGCGGCCTACAATGAGCAGTTCTTC	CASRGLAAYNEQFF
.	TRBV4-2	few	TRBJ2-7	TGTGCCAGCAGCCAAGATAGTCGGGACCGTTTCTACGAGCAGTACTTC	CASSQDSRDRFYEQYF
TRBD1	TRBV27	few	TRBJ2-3	TGTGCCAGCTTAAGACAGGGTACTAGCACAGATACGCAGTATTTT	CASLRQGTSTDTQYF
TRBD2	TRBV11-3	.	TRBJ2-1	TGTGCCAGCAGCTCATTCGGACTAGCGGGCCCCCAAAACAATGAGCAGTTCTTC	CASSSFGLAGPQNNEQFF
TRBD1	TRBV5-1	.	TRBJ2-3	TGCGCCAGCAGCGTGACAGGGGGCATGGAAGATACGCAGTATTTT	CASSVTGGMEDTQYF
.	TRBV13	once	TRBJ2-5	TGTGCCAGCAGCTTTGGTGGATTGGGGAAGGAGACCCAGTACTTC	CASSFGGLGKETQYF
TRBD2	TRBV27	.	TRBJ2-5	TGTGCCAGCAGAGGCCTAGCGGTACAAGAGACCCAGTACTTC	CASRGLAVQETQYF
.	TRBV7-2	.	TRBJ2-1	TGTGCCAGCAGCTTCGACAGTTCAATATACAATGAGCAGTTCTTC	CASSFDSSIYNEQFF
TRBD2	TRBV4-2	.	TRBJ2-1	TGTGCCAGCAGCGGGGAAGTAGCGGGAGTTGAGCAGTTCTTC	CASSGEVAGVEQFF
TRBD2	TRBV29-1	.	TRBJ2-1	TGCAGCGTGGGGACTAGCGGGAGGGGGAGGAATGAGCAGTTCTTC	CSVGTSGRGRNEQFF
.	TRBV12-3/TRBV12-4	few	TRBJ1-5	TGTGCCAGCAGTCGACAGGATTATAGCAATCAGCCCCAGCATTTT	CASSRQDYSNQPQHF
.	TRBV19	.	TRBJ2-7	TGTGCCAGTAGTATTCAGGGCCTAGCAGAATACGAGCAGTACTTC	CASSIQGLAEYEQYF
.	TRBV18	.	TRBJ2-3	TGTGCCAGCTCACAACTAGTCAACACAGATACGCAGTATTTT	CASSQLVNTDTQYF
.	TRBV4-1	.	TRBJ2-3	TGCGCCAGCAGCCTGGAAACGTTTGACACAGATACGCAGTATTTT	CASSLETFDTDTQYF
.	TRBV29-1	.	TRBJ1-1	TGCAGCGTTGAAGATTACAGGGCTTTCCTCGTTAATGAAGCTTTCTTT	CSVEDYRAFLVNEAFF
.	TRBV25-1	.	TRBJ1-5	TGTGCCAGCAGTGCACAAAATCAGCCCCAGCATTTT	CASSAQNQPQHF
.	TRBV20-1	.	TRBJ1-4	TGCAGTGCTAGTCTACACATAATTGCAACTAATGAAAAACTGTTTTTT	CSASLHIIATNEKLFF
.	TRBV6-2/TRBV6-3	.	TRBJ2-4	TGTGCCAGCAGGACCTACAGGGAGGCCAAAAACATTCAGTACTTC	CASRTYREAKNIQYF
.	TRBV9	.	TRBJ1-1	TGTGCCAGCAGCCCGACGGGGTTAAAGGGGACTGAAGCTTTCTTT	CASSPTGLKGTEAFF
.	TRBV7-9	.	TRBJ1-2	TGTGCCAGCAGCACCATCGGGACCCGTGGCTACACCTTC	CASSTIGTRGYTF
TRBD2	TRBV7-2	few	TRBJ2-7	TGTGCCAGCAGCTTCGGGACTAGCCTACTCGAGCAGTACTTC	CASSFGTSLLEQYF
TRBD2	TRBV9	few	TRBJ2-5	TGTGCCAGCAGCGTTAGCGGGAGTGGGGAGACCCAGTACTTC	CASSVSGSGETQYF
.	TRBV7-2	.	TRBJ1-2	TGTGCCAGCAGCTTAGAGAGGGTCTACTATGGCTACACCTTC	CASSLERVYYGYTF
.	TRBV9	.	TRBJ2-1	TGTGCCAGCAGCGCAGTGGGCGGGATAATGAATGAGCAGTTCTTC	CASSAVGGIMNEQFF
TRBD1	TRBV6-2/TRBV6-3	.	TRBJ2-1	TGTGCCAGCAGGACAGGGGGCGCCTACAATGAGCGGTTCTTC	CASRTGGAYNERFF
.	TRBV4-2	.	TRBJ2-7	TGTGCCAGCAGCCAAGAAGCCGGAACTGAAGCCAAGCAGTACTTC	CASSQEAGTEAKQYF
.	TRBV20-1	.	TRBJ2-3	TGCAGCTCGAGACCGGTCCTGTACACAGATACGCAGTATTTT	CSSRPVLYTDTQYF
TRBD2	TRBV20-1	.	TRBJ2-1	TGCAGTGCTAGACCGATACTAGCGGGAGGGGCGTCCTACAATGAGCAGTTCTTC	CSARPILAGGASYNEQFF
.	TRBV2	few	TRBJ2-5	TGTGCCAGCAGTGTAGGTGCAGGTTTAAAGACCCAGTACTTC	CASSVGAGLKTQYF
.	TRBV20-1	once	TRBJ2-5	TGCAGTGCTGCTCCTGTTGGGGGGACCCAGTACTTC	CSAAPVGGTQYF
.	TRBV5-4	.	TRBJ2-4	TGTGCCAGCAGCCACCTAGGCATTCAGTACTTC	CASSHLGIQYF
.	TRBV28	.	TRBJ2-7	TGTGCCAGCAGTTTACCTGTAGGAGGGCCTCGGGAGCAGTACTTC	CASSLPVGGPREQYF
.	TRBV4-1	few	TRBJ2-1	TGCGCCAGCAGCCAAGTCCCCGGCCGTGGCTCCTACAATGAGCAGTTCTTC	CASSQVPGRGSYNEQFF
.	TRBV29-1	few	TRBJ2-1	TGCAGCGTCCATGGAGAGGACAGGGGGCAACTAGCGGGACGTCCCTACAATGAGCAGTTCTTC	CSVHGEDRGQLAGRPYNEQFF
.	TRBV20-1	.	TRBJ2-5	TGCAGTGCTAGGATAGAGACTAGAGCGGTTGAGACCCAGTACTTC	CSARIETRAVETQYF
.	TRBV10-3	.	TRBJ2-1	TGTGCCATCAGTGAGTCGCCGTCCGAAGATGAGCAGTTCTTC	CAISESPSEDEQFF
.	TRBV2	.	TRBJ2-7	TGTGCCAGCGCTGAAGGAGCCTCCTACGAGCAGTACTTC	CASAEGASYEQYF
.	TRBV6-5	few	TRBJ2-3	TGTGCCAGCAGTTACTCGAGGCCAGCTGCCATTGGCACAGATACGCAGTATTTT	CASSYSRPAAIGTDTQYF
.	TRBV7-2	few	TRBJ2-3	TGTGCCAGCAGCTCAGGACAGCCCCCAGATACGCAGTATTTT	CASSSGQPPDTQYF
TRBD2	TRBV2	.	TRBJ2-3	TGTGCCAGCAGTCCTCGGACTAGCGGGAGTAGTTCCGAAGATACGCAGTATTTT	CASSPRTSGSSSEDTQYF
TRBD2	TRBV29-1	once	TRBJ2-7	TGCGGCGTTGGCGGGGGACTAGCGGGAGTTTTTCGGAACTACGAGCAGTACTTC	CGVGGGLAGVFRNYEQYF
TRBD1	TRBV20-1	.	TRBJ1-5	TGCAGTGCAGACAGGGAGGGTCAGCCCCAGCATTTT	CSADREGQPQHF
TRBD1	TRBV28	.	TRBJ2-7	TGTGCCAGCGGACCCGGGACAGGGTACCACGAGCAGTACTTC	CASGPGTGYHEQYF
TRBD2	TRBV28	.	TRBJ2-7	TGTGCCAGCAGTTCGGGACTAGCGTCCTCCGAGCAGTACTTC	CASSSGLASSEQYF
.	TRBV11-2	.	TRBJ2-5	TGTGCCAGCAGGGGAAGAGGAACGCTCGCCCAAGAGGCCCAGTACTTC	CASRGRGTLAQEAQYF
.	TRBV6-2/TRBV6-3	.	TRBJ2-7	TGTGCCAGCAGAGTACGGGGACAAAGCTACGAGCAGTACTTC	CASRVRGQSYEQYF
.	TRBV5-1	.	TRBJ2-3	TGCGCCAGCAGCTTGGAAACGGGGACGCTAGATACGCAGTATTTT	CASSLETGTLDTQYF